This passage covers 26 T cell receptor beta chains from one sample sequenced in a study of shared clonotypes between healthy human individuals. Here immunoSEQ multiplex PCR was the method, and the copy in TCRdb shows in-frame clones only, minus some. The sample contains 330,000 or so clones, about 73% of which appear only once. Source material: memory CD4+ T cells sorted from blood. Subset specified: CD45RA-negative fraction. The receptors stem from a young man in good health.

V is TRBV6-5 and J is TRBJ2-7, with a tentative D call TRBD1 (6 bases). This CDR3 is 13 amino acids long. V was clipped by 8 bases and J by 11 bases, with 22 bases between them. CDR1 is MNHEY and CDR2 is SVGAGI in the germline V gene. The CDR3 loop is CASRGGWNRGEYF. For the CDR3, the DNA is TGTGCCAGCCGAGGGGGTTGGAATAGAGGGGAGTACTTC.

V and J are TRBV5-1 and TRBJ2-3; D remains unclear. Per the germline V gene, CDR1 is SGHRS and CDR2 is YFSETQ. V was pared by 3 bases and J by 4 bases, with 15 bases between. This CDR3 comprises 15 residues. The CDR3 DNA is TGCGCCAGCAGCTACTTAGATTTAATCGCAGATACGCAGTATTTT. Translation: CASSYLDLIADTQYF.

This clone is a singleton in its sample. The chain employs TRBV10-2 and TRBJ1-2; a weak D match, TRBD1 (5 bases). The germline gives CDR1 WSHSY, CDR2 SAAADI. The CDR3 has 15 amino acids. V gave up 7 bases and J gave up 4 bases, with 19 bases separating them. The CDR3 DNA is TGCGCCAGCATTCCGACGAGCGGGGCACTCTATGGCTACACCTTC. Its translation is CASIPTSGALYGYTF.

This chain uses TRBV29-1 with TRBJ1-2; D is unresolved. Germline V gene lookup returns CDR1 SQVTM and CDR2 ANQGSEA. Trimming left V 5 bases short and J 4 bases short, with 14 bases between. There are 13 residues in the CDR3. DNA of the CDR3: TGCAGCGTTATTGTCGGCCAGAGCTATGGCTACACCTTC. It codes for CSVIVGQSYGYTF.

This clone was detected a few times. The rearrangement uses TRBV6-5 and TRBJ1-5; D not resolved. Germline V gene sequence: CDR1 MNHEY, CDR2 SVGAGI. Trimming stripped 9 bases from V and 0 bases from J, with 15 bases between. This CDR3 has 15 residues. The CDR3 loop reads CASRIRIYSNQPQHF. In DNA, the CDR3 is TGTGCCAGTAGAATACGAATATATAGCAATCAGCCCCAGCATTTT.

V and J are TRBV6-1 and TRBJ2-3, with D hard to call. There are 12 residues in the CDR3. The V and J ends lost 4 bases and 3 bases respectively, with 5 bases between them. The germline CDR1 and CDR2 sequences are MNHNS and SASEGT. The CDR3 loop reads CASSGDTDTQYF. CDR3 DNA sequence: TGTGCCAGCAGTGGGGATACAGATACGCAGTATTTT.

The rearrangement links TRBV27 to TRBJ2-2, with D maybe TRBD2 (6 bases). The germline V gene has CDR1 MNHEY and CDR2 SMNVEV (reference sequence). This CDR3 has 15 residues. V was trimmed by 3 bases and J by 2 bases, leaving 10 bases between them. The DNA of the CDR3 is TGTGCCAGCAGTTTTCTAGCGAGTAACACCGGGGAGCTGTTTTTT. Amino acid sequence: CASSFLASNTGELFF.

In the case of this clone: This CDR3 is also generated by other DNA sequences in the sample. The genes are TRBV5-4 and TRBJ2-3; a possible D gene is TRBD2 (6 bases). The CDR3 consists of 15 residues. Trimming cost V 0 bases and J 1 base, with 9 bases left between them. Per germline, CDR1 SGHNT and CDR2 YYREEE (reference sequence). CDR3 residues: CASSLVGGGTDTQYF. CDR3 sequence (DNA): TGTGCCAGCAGCTTGGTCGGCGGGGGCACAGATACGCAGTATTTT. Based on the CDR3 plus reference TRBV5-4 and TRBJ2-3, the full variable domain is ETGVTQSPTHLIKTRGQQVTLRCSSQSGHNTVSWYQQALGQGPQFIFQYYREEENGRGNFPPRFSGLQFPNYSSELNVNALELDDSALYLCASSLVGGGTDTQYFGPGTRLTVL.

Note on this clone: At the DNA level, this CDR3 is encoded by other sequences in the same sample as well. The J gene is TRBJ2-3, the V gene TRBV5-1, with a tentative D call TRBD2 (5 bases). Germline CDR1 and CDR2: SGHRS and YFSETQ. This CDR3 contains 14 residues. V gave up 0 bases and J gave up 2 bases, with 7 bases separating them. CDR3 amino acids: CASSLVGVTDTQYF. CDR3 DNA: TGCGCCAGCAGCTTGGTCGGGGTCACAGATACGCAGTATTTT.

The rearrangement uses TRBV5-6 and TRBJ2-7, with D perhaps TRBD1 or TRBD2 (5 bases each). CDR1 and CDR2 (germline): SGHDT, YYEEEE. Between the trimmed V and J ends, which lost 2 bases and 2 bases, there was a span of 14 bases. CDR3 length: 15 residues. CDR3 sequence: CASSFMTLGAYEQYF. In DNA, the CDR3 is TGTGCCAGCAGCTTCATGACCCTGGGGGCCTACGAGCAGTACTTC. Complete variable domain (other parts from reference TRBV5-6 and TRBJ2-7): DAGVTQSPTHLIKTRGQQVTLRCSPKSGHDTVSWYQQALGQGPQFIFQYYEEEERQRGNFPDRFSGHQFPNYSSELNVNALLLGDSALYLCASSFMTLGAYEQYFGPGTRLTVT.

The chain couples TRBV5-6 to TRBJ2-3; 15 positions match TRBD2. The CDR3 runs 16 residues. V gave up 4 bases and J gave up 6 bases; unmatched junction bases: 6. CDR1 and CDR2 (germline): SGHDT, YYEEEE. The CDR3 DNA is TGTGCCAGCAGCCTCCGGACTAGCGGGAGGGAGGATACGCAGTATTTT. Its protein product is CASSLRTSGREDTQYF.

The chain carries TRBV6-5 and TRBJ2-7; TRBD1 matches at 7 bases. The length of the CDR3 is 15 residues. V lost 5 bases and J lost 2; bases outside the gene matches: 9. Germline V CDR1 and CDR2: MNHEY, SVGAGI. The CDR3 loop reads CASSISLGTAYEQYF. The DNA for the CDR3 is TGTGCCAGCAGTATCTCCCTCGGGACAGCCTACGAGCAGTACTTC.

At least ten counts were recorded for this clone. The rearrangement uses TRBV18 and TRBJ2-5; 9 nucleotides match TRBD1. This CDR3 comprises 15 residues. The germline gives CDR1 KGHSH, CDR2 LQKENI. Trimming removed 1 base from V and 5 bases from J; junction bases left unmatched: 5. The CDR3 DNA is TGTGCCAGCTCACCACGGACAGGGGAAAAGGAGACCCAGTACTTC. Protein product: CASSPRTGEKETQYF.

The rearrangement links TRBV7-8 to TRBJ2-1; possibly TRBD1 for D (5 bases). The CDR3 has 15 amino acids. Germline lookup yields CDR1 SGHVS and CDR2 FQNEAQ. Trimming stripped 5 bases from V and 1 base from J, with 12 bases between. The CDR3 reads CASSLRTNSYNEQFF. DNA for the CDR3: TGTGCCAGCAGCCTAAGGACAAATTCCTACAATGAGCAGTTCTTC.

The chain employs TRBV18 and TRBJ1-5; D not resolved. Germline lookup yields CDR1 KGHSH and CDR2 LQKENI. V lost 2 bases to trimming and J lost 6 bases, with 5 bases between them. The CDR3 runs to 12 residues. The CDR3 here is CASSPEGQPQHF. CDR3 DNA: TGTGCCAGCTCACCAGAAGGTCAGCCCCAGCATTTT. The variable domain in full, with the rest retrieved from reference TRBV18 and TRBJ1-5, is NAGVMQNPRHLVRRRGQEARLRCSPMKGHSHVYWYRQLPEEGLKFMVYLQKENIIDESGMPKERFSAEFPKEGPSILRIQQVVRGDSAAYFCASSPEGQPQHFGDGTRLSIL.

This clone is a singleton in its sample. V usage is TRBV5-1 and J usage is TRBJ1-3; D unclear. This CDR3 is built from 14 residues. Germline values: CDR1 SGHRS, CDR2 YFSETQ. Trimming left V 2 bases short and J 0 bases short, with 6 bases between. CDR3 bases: TGCGCCAGCAGCTTCGAGGGCTCTGGAAACACCATATATTTT. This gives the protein CASSFEGSGNTIYF.

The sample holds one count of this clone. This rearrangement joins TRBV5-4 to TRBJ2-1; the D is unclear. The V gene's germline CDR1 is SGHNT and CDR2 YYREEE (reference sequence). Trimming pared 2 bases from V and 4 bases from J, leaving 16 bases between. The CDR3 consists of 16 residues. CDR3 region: CASSFPRIGSYNEQFF. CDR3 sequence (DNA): TGTGCCAGCAGCTTCCCCCGCATTGGCTCTTACAATGAGCAGTTCTTC.

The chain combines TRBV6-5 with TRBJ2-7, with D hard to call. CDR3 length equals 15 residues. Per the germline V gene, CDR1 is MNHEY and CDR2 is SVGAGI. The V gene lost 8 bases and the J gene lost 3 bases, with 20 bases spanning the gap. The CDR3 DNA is TGTGCCAGCTCTCCCCGCGGAGAGGCCGACTACGAGCAGTACTTC. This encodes CASSPRGEADYEQYF.

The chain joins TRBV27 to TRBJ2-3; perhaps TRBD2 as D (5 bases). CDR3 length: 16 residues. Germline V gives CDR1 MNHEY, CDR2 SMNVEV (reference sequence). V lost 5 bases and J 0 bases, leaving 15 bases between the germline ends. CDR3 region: CASSTLGRGSTDTQYF. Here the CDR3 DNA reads TGTGCCAGCAGTACCCTTGGGAGAGGGAGCACAGATACGCAGTATTTT.

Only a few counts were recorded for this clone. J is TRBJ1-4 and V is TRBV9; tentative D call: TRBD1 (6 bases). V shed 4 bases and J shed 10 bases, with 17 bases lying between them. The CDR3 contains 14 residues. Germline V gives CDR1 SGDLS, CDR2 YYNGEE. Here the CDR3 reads CASSMDSGGPKLFF. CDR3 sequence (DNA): TGTGCCAGCAGCATGGACAGCGGGGGACCAAAACTGTTTTTT.

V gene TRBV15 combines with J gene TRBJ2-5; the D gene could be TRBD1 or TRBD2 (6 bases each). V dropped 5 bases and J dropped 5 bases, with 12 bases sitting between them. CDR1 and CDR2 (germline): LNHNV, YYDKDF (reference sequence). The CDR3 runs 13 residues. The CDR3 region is CATSPTGGETQYF. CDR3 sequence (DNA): TGTGCCACCAGCCCGACAGGAGGGGAGACCCAGTACTTC.

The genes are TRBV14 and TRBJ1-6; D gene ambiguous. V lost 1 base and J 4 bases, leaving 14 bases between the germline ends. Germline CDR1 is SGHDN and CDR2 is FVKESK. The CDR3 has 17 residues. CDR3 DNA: TGTGCCAGCAGCCAAGTGGCCTCCAAAACATATAATTCACCCCTCCACTTT. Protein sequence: CASSQVASKTYNSPLHF.

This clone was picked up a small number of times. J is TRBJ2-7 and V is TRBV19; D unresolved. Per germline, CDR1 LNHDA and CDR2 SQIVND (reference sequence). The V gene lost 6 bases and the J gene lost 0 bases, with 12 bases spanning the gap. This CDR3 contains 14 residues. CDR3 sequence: CASRDAQYSYEQYF. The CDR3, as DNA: TGTGCCAGTAGGGATGCACAGTACTCCTACGAGCAGTACTTC.

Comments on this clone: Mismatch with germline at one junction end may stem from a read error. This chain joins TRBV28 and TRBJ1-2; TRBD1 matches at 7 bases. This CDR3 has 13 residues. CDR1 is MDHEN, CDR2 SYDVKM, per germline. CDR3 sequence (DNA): TGTGCCAGCGATACAGGGGTCGGAGTAGTCCCCTCTTTC. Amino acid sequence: CASDTGVGVVPSF.

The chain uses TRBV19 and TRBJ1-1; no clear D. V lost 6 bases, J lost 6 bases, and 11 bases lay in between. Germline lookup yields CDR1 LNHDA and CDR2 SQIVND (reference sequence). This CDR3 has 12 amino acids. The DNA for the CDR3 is TGTGCCAGTAGACGTCCCGCGGCTGAAGCTTTCTTT. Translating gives CASRRPAAEAFF.

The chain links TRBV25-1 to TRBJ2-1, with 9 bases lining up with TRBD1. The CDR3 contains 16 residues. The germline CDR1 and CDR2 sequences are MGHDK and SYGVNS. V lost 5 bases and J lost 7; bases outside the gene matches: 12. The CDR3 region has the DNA TGTGCCAGCAGTCCCCAGGGAGGGACAGGGACAAATGAGCAGTTCTTC. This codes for CASSPQGGTGTNEQFF.